These 22 T cell receptor beta chains were all obtained from the same sample, sequenced in a study of blood T cells in healthy people across ages. A second PCR of roughly 6 to 12 cycles used a sample-barcoded 5' primer and a J-beta primer mix. Each CDR3 protein is one row after TCRdb ran MiXCR on the 5' RACE reads. The profile shows approximately 700,000 distinct CDR3 sequences, about 30% of them singletons. Specimen: blood. These receptors were obtained from a woman of 80 years or more in good health.

The CDR3 spells CASSSTGIAYGYTF. CDR3 coding DNA: TGTGCCAGCAGCTCCACCGGGATAGCCTATGGCTACACCTTC. The rearrangement links TRBV5-4 to TRBJ1-2; no clear D gene. The germline V and J ends were trimmed by 3 bases and 4 bases, with 13 bases remaining between them. The germline CDR1 and CDR2 sequences are SGHNT and YYREEE (reference sequence). The CDR3 is made up of 14 amino acids.

This rearrangement joins TRBV20-1 to TRBJ2-7; 10 nucleotides line up with TRBD2. The length of the CDR3 is 15 residues. Germline trimming cut 5 bases from V and 0 bases from J; bases unmatched to any gene: 7. Looked up from germline, CDR1 is DFQATT and CDR2 is SNEGSKA (reference sequence). The CDR3 DNA is TGCAGTGCTCCTAGCGGGGGACCACCCTCCTACGAGCAGTACTTC. This translates into CSAPSGGPPSYEQYF.

The chain has TRBV7-2 and TRBJ1-5, with TRBD1 matching 7 bases. The ends lost 5 bases at V and 5 bases at J; junction bases unmatched: 6. This CDR3 has 14 residues. CDR1 is SGHTA and CDR2 is FQGNSA in the germline V gene. CDR3 sequence (DNA): TGTGCCAGCAGCGCAGGGGGGTTCGATCAGCCCCAGCATTTT. Its protein product is CASSAGGFDQPQHF.

The sample holds many counts of this clonotype. The chain employs TRBV4-1 and TRBJ2-1; 8 bases agree with TRBD1. CDR3 length equals 16 residues. Germline CDR1 MGHRA, CDR2 YSYEKL. Losses at the gene ends were 3 bases for V and 0 bases for J; bases not matched to a gene: 4. CDR3 sequence: CASSQEQGGSYNEQFF. CDR3 in DNA: TGCGCCAGCAGCCAGGAACAGGGGGGCTCCTACAATGAGCAGTTCTTC.

The V gene is TRBV29-1, the J gene TRBJ1-2; D possibly corresponds to TRBD1 (5 bases). Trimming pared 7 bases from V and 3 bases from J, leaving 12 bases between. Looked up from germline, CDR1 is SQVTM and CDR2 is ANQGSEA. The CDR3 spans 12 residues. The CDR3 loop is CSAWGGDYGYTF. The CDR3 DNA reads TGCAGCGCGTGGGGGGGGGACTATGGCTACACCTTC.

This clonotype was seen many times. V usage is TRBV9 and J usage is TRBJ1-2; 7 bases map to TRBD1. This CDR3 has 14 residues. Germline CDR1 SGDLS, CDR2 YYNGEE. V lost 6 bases to trimming and J lost 8 bases; unmatched junction nucleotides: 13. Written as DNA, the CDR3 is TGTGCCAGCAATCGGGACAGCGTCATTGCCGGCTACACCTTC. Its translation: CASNRDSVIAGYTF.

This clonotype occurred a few times. This chain joins TRBV27 and TRBJ1-1; D is uncertain. This CDR3 is 14 amino acids long. Germline values: CDR1 MNHEY, CDR2 SMNVEV (reference sequence). V was trimmed by 6 bases and J by 0 bases, leaving 11 bases between them. The CDR3 DNA is TGTGCCAGCAGGTCACAGACATTGAACACTGAAGCTTTCTTT. This sequence encodes CASRSQTLNTEAFF.

This clonotype came up a few times. The chain links TRBV6-2 or TRBV6-3 to TRBJ1-5; D might be TRBD1 (5 bases). The CDR3 is 15 residues long. From germline, CDR1 is MNHEY and CDR2 SVGEGT. V lost 7 bases to trimming and J lost 1 base, with 14 bases between them. CDR3 nucleotides: TGTGCCAGCACCTCCGGGCAGGGAAGCAATCAGCCCCAGCATTTT. This encodes CASTSGQGSNQPQHF.

At least ten counts were recorded for this clonotype. The chain carries TRBV14 and TRBJ2-1, with 8 bases identical to TRBD1. Trimming cost V 0 bases and J 8 bases; bases outside gene matches: 12. The length of the CDR3 is 17 residues. Germline V gene sequence: CDR1 SGHDN, CDR2 FVKESK. CDR3 sequence reads: CASSQDNSGQGFDEQFF. The DNA for the CDR3 is TGTGCCAGCAGCCAAGATAATTCAGGACAGGGTTTCGATGAGCAGTTCTTC.

This clonotype was detected only a few times. This chain connects TRBV19 to TRBJ1-1; 9 bases line up with TRBD1. This CDR3 is 16 amino acids long. V shed 5 bases and J 0 bases; nucleotides not matched to a gene: 7. Germline assignment: CDR1 LNHDA and CDR2 SQIVND (reference sequence). The CDR3 nucleotides read TGTGCCAGTAGTCTTCGGACAGGGGCGATGAACACTGAAGCTTTCTTT. Translated: CASSLRTGAMNTEAFF.

This clonotype was seen repeatedly, ten times or more. The chain recombines TRBV4-3 with TRBJ2-1; 7 bases are a match to TRBD2. V shed 0 bases and J 9 bases; nucleotides not matched to a gene: 11. The CDR3 sequence is 16 residues long. CDR1 and CDR2 (germline): LGHNA, YSLEER. The CDR3 loop is CASSQDLGWGGAEQFF. As DNA, the CDR3 is TGCGCCAGCAGCCAAGATCTGGGGTGGGGGGGAGCTGAGCAGTTCTTC.

The CDR3 nucleotides read TGCAGTGCTAGAGATCAGGGGAGGCGGGACACTGAAGCTTTCTTT. Its protein is CSARDQGRRDTEAFF. The chain joins TRBV20-1 to TRBJ1-1; TRBD1 might be the D (6 bases). V dropped 0 bases and J dropped 3 bases, with 14 bases sitting between them. The CDR3 has 15 residues. In germline, CDR1 is DFQATT, CDR2 SNEGSKA (reference sequence).

This clonotype was seen ten or more times. The chain carries TRBV28 and TRBJ2-4, with D tentatively TRBD1 or TRBD2 (5 bases each). Germline values: CDR1 MDHEN, CDR2 SYDVKM. The CDR3 covers 16 residues. Between the trimmed V and J ends, which lost 3 bases and 2 bases, there was a span of 14 bases. The CDR3 spells CASSFHGTATKNIQYF. The CDR3 bases are TGTGCCAGCAGTTTCCATGGGACCGCTACCAAAAACATTCAGTACTTC.

This clonotype was detected many times. The V call is TRBV2, the J call TRBJ1-2; 12 bases agree with TRBD1. Germline CDR1 is SNHLY and CDR2 is FYNNEI. Trimming at V came to 6 bases and at J to 4 bases, leaving 6 bases not matched to a gene. This CDR3 comprises 15 residues. The CDR3, as DNA: TGTGCCAGCAGGGTTGGGACAGGGGGCGCCTATGGCTACACCTTC. Translated, it gives CASRVGTGGAYGYTF.

The table lists this clonotype with a few counts. A much larger clone sits a single nucleotide away, making a read error possible. The chain combines TRBV5-1 with TRBJ2-1, with D possibly being TRBD2 (6 bases). Between the trimmed V and J ends, which lost 0 bases and 5 bases, there was a span of 15 bases. Germline CDR1 reads SGHRS; CDR2 reads YFSETQ. The CDR3 covers 16 residues. CDR3 residues: CASSLACSGWNNEQFF. The CDR3 region has the DNA TGCGCCAGCAGCTTGGCGTGCAGCGGGTGGAACAATGAGCAGTTCTTC.

The chain combines TRBV6-6 with TRBJ1-2; 11 nucleotides align to TRBD1. V shed 5 bases, J shed 8 bases, and the junction held 10 bases outside the gene matches. Per germline, CDR1 MNHNY and CDR2 SVGAGI (reference sequence). The CDR3 spans 15 residues. CDR3 amino acids: CASSPGTGGNSGYTF. In nucleotides, the CDR3 is TGTGCCAGCAGTCCCGGGACAGGGGGAAATTCGGGCTACACCTTC.

The chain has TRBV5-1 and TRBJ1-2; 8 bases map to TRBD1. CDR1 is SGHRS and CDR2 is YFSETQ in the germline V gene. V lost 4 bases to trimming and J lost 7 bases; unmatched junction nucleotides: 12. The CDR3 runs 15 residues. The CDR3 DNA is TGCGCCAGCAGCGTAAACCTGGACAGGGTTCTTGGCTACACCTTC. It specifies CASSVNLDRVLGYTF.

This clonotype was found many times. V usage is TRBV3-1 and J usage is TRBJ1-2; a possible D gene is TRBD1 (5 bases). Between the trimmed V and J ends, which lost 1 base and 7 bases, there was a span of 10 bases. Germline V gene sequence: CDR1 LGHDT, CDR2 YNNKEL (reference sequence). This CDR3 has 13 amino acids. The CDR3 DNA is TGTGCCAGCAGCCAAGGAGGGGATGGTGGCTACACCTTC. Translated, it gives CASSQGGDGGYTF.

This clonotype was found many times. The rearrangement uses TRBV28 and TRBJ1-1, with TRBD1 identical over 9 bases. V lost 8 bases and J lost 7; bases outside the gene matches: 14. Germline lookup yields CDR1 MDHEN and CDR2 SYDVKM. This CDR3 spans 15 amino acids. CDR3 nucleotide sequence: TGTGCCAGCGTTAAGAGCGAACAGGGGGCGGGTGAAGCTTTCTTT. Translated, it gives CASVKSEQGAGEAFF.

The chain employs TRBV27 and TRBJ1-2; 7 bases agree with TRBD1. Trimming took 3 bases from V and 4 from J; bases not matched to a gene: 5. CDR3 length: 14 residues. In germline, CDR1 is MNHEY, CDR2 SMNVEV (reference sequence). The chain's CDR3 is CASSFSRDSYGYTF. The CDR3 coding sequence is TGTGCCAGCAGTTTCAGCCGGGACAGCTATGGCTACACCTTC.

Points on this clonotype: The junction departs from germline at one end; a sequencing error may be responsible. The chain is built from TRBV14 and TRBJ2-5; tentatively, D is TRBD1 (7 bases). Germline values: CDR1 SGHDN, CDR2 FVKESK. The CDR3 contains 14 residues. In DNA form, the CDR3 reads TGTGCCAACAGCCGCGGGACAGTCCAAGAGACCCAGTACTTC. As protein: CANSRGTVQETQYF.

This clonotype was recorded at least ten times. The V and J genes are TRBV10-3 and TRBJ1-6; 7 nucleotides match TRBD1. Germline CDR1 and CDR2: ENHRY and SYGVKD. CDR3 length: 14 amino acids. Trimming took 6 bases from V and 10 from J; bases not matched to a gene: 9. The CDR3 bases are TGTGCCATCAGCCTACAGGGGAAGGAATCACCCCTCCACTTT. Translating gives CAISLQGKESPLHF.